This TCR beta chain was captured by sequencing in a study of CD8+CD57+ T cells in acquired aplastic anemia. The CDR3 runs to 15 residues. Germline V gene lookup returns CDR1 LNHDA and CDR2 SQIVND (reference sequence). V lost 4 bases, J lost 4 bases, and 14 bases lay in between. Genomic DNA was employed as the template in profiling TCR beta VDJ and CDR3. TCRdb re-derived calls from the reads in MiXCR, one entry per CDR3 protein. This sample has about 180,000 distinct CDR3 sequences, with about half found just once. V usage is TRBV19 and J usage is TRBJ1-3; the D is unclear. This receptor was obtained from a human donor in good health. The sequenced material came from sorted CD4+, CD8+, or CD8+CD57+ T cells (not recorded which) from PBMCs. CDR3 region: CASSTSERYGNTIYF. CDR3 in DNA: TGTGCCAGTAGTACCTCGGAGCGGTACGGAAACACCATATATTTT.